A selection of T cell receptor beta chains follows, all from one sample in a study of Graves' ophthalmopathy and Graves' hyperthyroidism. Each CDR3 protein is one row after TCRdb ran MiXCR on the multiplex PCR reads. In the table there are about 740,000 distinct CDR3 sequences, 35% to 50% of which are singletons. The material sequenced was peripheral blood. Source of these receptors: an adult man with Graves' ophthalmopathy. The CDR3 runs from the conserved cysteine through the conserved F or W. Fields, in order: CDR3 protein, V gene.

CDR3aa: CASSSGGGGAYEQYF; v_gene: TRBV5-4
CDR3aa: CASSFTGTGNSPLHF; v_gene: TRBV5-5
CDR3aa: CASSDRGQASNQPQHF; v_gene: TRBV2
CDR3aa: CAISTPGQENEKLFF; v_gene: TRBV10-3
CDR3aa: CASRMPGYGYTF; v_gene: TRBV12-3/TRBV12-4
CDR3aa: CSVGQRGYEQYF; v_gene: TRBV29-1
CDR3aa: CASSIEDGYTF; v_gene: TRBV19
CDR3aa: CASRVSGRAEDTQYF; v_gene: TRBV7-2
CDR3aa: CASGTQVYEQYF; v_gene: TRBV6-1
CDR3aa: CASSARGPSYEQYF; v_gene: TRBV7-9
CDR3aa: CSARDASLPLGGYTF; v_gene: TRBV20-1
CDR3aa: CSAGGQGVYEQYF; v_gene: TRBV20-1
CDR3aa: CSAGGIGVNTEAFF; v_gene: TRBV20-1
CDR3aa: CASRTGTAYNSPLHF; v_gene: TRBV6-1
CDR3aa: CASSFIASNTEAFF; v_gene: TRBV6-5
CDR3aa: CSGDRVGTEAFF; v_gene: TRBV29-1
CDR3aa: CASSPGARGPDSPLHF; v_gene: TRBV9
CDR3aa: CASSLVALGNSPLHF; v_gene: TRBV5-6
CDR3aa: CSRSGVGGDEQYF; v_gene: TRBV20-1
CDR3aa: CASSQGQQYEQYF; v_gene: TRBV3-1
CDR3aa: CSARAVGTQEANQETQYF; v_gene: TRBV20-1
CDR3aa: CASRRIWKETQYF; v_gene: TRBV2
CDR3aa: CASSLQTGDPQETQYF; v_gene: TRBV4-2
CDR3aa: CASSIGTGSETQYF; v_gene: TRBV7-9
CDR3aa: CASSSGTSVSSYEQYF; v_gene: TRBV5-6
CDR3aa: CASSYWREYEQYF; v_gene: TRBV11-2
CDR3aa: CASSLLSWYGYTF; v_gene: TRBV7-2
CDR3aa: CASSSTSPYEETQYF; v_gene: TRBV5-4
CDR3aa: CSVAPSSSGNTIYF; v_gene: TRBV29-1
CDR3aa: CASSRIGQLFDTF; v_gene: TRBV7-2
CDR3aa: CASSVDRSGAGELFF; v_gene: TRBV7-6
CDR3aa: CASRTPGLERSGELFF; v_gene: TRBV5-1
CDR3aa: CAISVPGTAGANVLTF; v_gene: TRBV10-3
CDR3aa: CASSFRTAGGYGYTF; v_gene: TRBV7-9
CDR3aa: CATRTGGSYEQYF; v_gene: TRBV2
CDR3aa: CASSLMGGTGAYEQYF; v_gene: TRBV7-3
CDR3aa: CATSRDITGELFF; v_gene: TRBV24-1
CDR3aa: CASSLRGNYYGYTF; v_gene: TRBV2
CDR3aa: CASSFNRAYNSPLHF; v_gene: TRBV6-6
CDR3aa: CASTGGPEEKLFF; v_gene: TRBV9
CDR3aa: CASSPTGRSVGYEQYF; v_gene: TRBV7-2
CDR3aa: CASSHQWSGSNEQYF; v_gene: TRBV2